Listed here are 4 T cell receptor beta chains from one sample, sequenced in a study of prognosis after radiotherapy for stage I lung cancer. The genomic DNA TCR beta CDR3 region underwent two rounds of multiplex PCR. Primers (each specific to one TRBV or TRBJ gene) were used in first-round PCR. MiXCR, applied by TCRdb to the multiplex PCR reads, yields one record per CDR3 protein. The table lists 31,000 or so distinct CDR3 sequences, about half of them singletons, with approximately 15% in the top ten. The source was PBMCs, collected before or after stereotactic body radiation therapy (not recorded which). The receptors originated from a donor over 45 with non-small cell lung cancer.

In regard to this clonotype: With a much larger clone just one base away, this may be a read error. The chain's CDR3 is CAISSVRQETQYF. CDR3 coding DNA: TGTGCCATCAGTTCCGTACGGCAAGAGACCCAGTACTTC. The chain employs TRBV6-2 or TRBV6-3 and TRBJ2-5, with D unclear. There are 13 residues in the CDR3. Germline CDR1 and CDR2: MNHEY and SVGEGT.

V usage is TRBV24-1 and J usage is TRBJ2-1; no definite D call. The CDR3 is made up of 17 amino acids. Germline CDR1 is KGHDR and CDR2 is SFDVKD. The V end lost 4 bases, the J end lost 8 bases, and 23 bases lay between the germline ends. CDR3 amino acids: CATSDSYPRHTMDEQFF. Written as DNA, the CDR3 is TGTGCCACCAGTGACAGTTACCCAAGACACACTATGGATGAGCAGTTCTTC.

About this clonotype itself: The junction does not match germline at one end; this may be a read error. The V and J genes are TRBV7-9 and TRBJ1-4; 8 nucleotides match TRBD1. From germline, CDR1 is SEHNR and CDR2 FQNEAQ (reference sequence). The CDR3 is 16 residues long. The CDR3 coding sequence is TGTGCCAGCAGCGAAAGGGGCCAGGGGGCTAATGAAGAACTGTTTTTT. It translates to CASSERGQGANEELFF.

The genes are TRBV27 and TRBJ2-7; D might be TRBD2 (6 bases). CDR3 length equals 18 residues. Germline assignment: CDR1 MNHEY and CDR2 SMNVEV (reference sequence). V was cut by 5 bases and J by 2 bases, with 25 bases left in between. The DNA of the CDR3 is TGTGCCAGCAGTCTCCGAATGGTGTTGGCCGGAGGGCCCTACGAGCAGTACTTC. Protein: CASSLRMVLAGGPYEQYF.